This T cell receptor beta chain was profiled in a study of T cells in localized non-small cell lung cancer. Germline CDR1 and CDR2: SGHDT and YYEEEE. CDR3 length: 15 residues. Deletions cut 5 bases from V and 2 bases from J, with 11 bases between. TCRdb's table, derived via immunoSEQ multiplex PCR, lists solely in-frame clones and lacks some. The table has tens of thousands of clones, around 84% seen once; the top ten hold approximately 9.7%. Details on this clone: The antigen is unknown.

Study observations and caveats: Across samples, adjacent lung featured a median roughly 61 of the top 100 tumor clones. Compared with tumor, uninvolved adjacent lung displayed greater T cell clonality, ranking highest overall. Heterogeneity remains possible because sequencing was limited to only one tumor region. A denser population of T cells in blood accompanied longer overall survival.

The sequences come from peripheral blood, collected before any cancer treatment. The chain couples TRBV5-6 to TRBJ2-6; no reliable D call. This receptor was identified in a female donor aged 60 or older with stage I lung adenocarcinoma. The CDR3 DNA is TGTGCCAGCAGAGCCACAACTACTGGGGCCAACGTCCTGACTTTC. It translates to CASRATTTGANVLTF.